This entry is about one T cell receptor (beta chain). The data belong to a study of T-cell reconstitution after alpha-beta-depleted transplantation in children. For TCRbeta, the library was prepared with unique molecular identifiers. TCRdb ran MiXCR on the PCR reads and lists one entry per CDR3 protein. Of around 800,000 distinct CDR3 sequences listed, roughly 15% are singletons. The CDR3 has 15 amino acids. Per the germline V gene, CDR1 is SGHRS and CDR2 is YFSETQ. Trimming stripped 1 base from V and 4 bases from J, with 15 bases between. The sequence was collected from a male patient between 10 and 17 years old who had a stem cell transplant for acute lymphoblastic leukemia, so the T cells may come from the graft donor. Sequences were derived from PBMCs, mostly from graft donor cells, sampled 360 days after TCRalphabeta/CD19-depleted stem cell transplant. The chain joins TRBV5-1 to TRBJ2-7, with D perhaps matching TRBD2 (5 bases). The CDR3: CASSLSSLAVYEQYF. The CDR3 DNA sequence: TGCGCCAGCAGCTTGAGTAGTCTAGCAGTTTACGAGCAGTACTTC.